This T cell receptor (beta chain) was found in a study of Ad26.COV2.S vaccination and SARS-CoV-2 variants. Study summary: In the COV1001 trial, the donor was in the Ad26.COV2.S arm. The study gave Ad26.COV2.S intramuscularly, once or twice 56 days apart.

Study findings and constraints: Vaccinated and placebo-treated recipients had similar non-spike TCR breadth. Vaccine recipients posted higher spike-specific TCR breadth than their placebo counterparts.

Data came from immunoSEQ multiplex PCR; TCRdb stores just in-frame clones and leaves some out. The sample lists about 350,000 clones; approximately 86% were seen once. Remarks on this clone: Its antigen is still unknown.

Documented treatment: approximately 18 received Ad26.COV2.S at low or high dose, single or two shots; about 5 received placebo; per-sample allocation not given. Sampling took place 63 days after the first vaccine or placebo injection. The clonotype comes from a person aged 18-65 years who received the Ad26.COV2.S COVID-19 vaccine or a placebo. This material consisted of peripheral blood, taken in a trial of Ad26.COV2.S vaccine versus placebo.

The CDR3 loop is CASSQGGFPSSYEQYF. CDR3 coding DNA: TGCGCCAGCAGCCAAGGGGGCTTCCCGAGCTCCTACGAGCAGTACTTC. The rearrangement links TRBV4-1 to TRBJ2-7; perhaps TRBD1 as D (5 bases). This CDR3 is 16 amino acids long. The ends were cut back, 1 base at V and 0 bases at J, with 13 bases in the middle. Germline V gives CDR1 MGHRA, CDR2 YSYEKL.